This entry concerns a single TCR beta chain. The antigen is undetermined. The CDR3 is made up of 16 amino acids. In germline, CDR1 is LGHNA, CDR2 YSLEER. The V end lost 3 bases, the J end lost 4 bases, and 16 bases lay between the germline ends. The sample originates from a study of glioma-infiltrating T cells. TCR alpha and beta CDR3 regions were amplified from RNA using iRepertoire nested multiplex PCR. A single record per CDR3 protein comes from TCRdb applying MiXCR to the multiplex PCR reads. The table shows about 140,000 distinct CDR3 sequences, with roughly 43% occurring only once. Study observations and caveats: Tissue and blood shared very few CDR3 sequences.

The chain employs TRBV4-3 and TRBJ1-5, with D unresolved. This TCR was sampled from a human donor with low-grade glioma or glioblastoma, undergoing nonglioma brain surgery, or in good health (not recorded which). Material for sequencing was glioma tissue, nonneoplastic brain tissue, or PBMCs (not recorded which). DNA for the CDR3: TGCGCCAGCAGCCAGAGGGTGGACGGGATAAATCAGCCCCAGCATTTT. It specifies CASSQRVDGINQPQHF.